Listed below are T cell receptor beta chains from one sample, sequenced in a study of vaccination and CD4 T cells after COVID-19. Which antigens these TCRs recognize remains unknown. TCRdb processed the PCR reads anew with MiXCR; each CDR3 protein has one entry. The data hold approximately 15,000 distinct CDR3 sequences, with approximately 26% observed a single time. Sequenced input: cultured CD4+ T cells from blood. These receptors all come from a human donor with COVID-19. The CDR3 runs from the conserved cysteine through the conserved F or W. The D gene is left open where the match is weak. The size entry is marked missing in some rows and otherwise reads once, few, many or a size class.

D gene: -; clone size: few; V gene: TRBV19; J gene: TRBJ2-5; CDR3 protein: CASRSRGAVTTQETQYF; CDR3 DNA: TGTGCCAGTAGGTCCAGGGGGGCGGTGACAACCCAAGAGACCCAGTACTTC
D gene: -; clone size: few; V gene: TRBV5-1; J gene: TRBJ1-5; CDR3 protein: CASSRSGQPNQPQHF; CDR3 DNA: TGCGCCAGCAGCCGCTCAGGACAGCCCAATCAGCCCCAGCATTTT
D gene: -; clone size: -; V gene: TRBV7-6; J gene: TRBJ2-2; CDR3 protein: CASSLTESNTGELFF; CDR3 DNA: TGTGCCAGCAGCTTAACAGAGTCGAACACCGGGGAGCTGTTTTTT
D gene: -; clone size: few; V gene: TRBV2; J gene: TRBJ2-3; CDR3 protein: CASRVADTQYF; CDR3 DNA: TGTGCCAGCAGGGTGGCGGATACGCAGTATTTT
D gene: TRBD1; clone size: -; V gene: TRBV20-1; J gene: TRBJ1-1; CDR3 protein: CSARTGEGYSEAFF; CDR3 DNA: TGCAGTGCTAGAACAGGGGAGGGGTATTCTGAAGCTTTCTTT
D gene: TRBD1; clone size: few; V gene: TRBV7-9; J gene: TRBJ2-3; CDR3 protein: CASSPTGFSTDTQYF; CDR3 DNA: TGTGCCAGCAGCCCGACAGGGTTTTCCACAGATACGCAGTATTTT
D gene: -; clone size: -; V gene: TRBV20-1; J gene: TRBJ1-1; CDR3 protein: CSARPMGVSMNTEAFF; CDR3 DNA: TGCAGTGCTAGGCCAATGGGGGTTTCCATGAACACTGAAGCTTTCTTT
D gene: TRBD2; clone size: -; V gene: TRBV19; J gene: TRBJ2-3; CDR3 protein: CASSLGLSTDTQYF; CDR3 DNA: TGTGCCAGTAGTCTGGGACTAAGCACAGATACGCAGTATTTT
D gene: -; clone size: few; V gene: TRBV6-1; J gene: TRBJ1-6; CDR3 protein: CASSTHGGSPLHF; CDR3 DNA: TGTGCCAGCAGTACCCATGGGGGATCACCCCTCCACTTT
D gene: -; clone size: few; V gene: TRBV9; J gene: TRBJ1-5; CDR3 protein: CASSATGGNQPQHF; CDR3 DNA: TGTGCCAGCAGCGCAACCGGGGGCAATCAGCCCCAGCATTTT
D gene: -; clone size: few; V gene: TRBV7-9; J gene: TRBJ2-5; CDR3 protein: CASGVETQYF; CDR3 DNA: TGTGCCAGCGGGGTCGAGACCCAGTACTTC
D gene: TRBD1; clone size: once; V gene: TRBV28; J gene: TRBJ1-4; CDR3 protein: CASGDSGGYEKLFF; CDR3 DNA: TGTGCCAGCGGGGACTCAGGGGGGTATGAAAAACTGTTTTTT
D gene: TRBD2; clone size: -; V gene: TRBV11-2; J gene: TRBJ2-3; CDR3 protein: CASSAALAGGADTQYF; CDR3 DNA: TGTGCCAGCAGCGCAGCCTTAGCGGGGGGGGCAGATACGCAGTATTTT
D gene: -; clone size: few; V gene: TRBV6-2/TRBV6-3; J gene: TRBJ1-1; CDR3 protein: CASSYGSYTEAFF; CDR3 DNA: TGTGCCAGCAGTTACGGCAGTTACACTGAAGCTTTCTTT
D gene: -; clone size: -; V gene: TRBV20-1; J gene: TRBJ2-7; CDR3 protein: CSASERVNYEQYF; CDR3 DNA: TGCAGTGCTAGTGAGCGGGTGAACTACGAGCAGTACTTC
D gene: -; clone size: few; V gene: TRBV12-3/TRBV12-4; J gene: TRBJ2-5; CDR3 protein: CASSFGNSETQYF; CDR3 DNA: TGTGCCAGCAGTTTCGGGAATTCGGAGACCCAGTACTTC
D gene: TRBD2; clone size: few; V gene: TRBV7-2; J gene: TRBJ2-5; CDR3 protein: CASSFQLAGEETQYF; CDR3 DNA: TGTGCCAGCAGCTTCCAACTAGCGGGAGAAGAGACCCAGTACTTC
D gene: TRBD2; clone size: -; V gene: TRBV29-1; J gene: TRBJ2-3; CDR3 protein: CSVEDQRSGGAHTQYF; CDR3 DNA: TGCAGCGTTGAAGATCAGCGTAGCGGGGGGGCACATACGCAGTATTTT
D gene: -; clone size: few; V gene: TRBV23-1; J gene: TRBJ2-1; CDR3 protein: CASSPLAVDHEQFF; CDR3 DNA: TGCGCCAGCAGTCCCCTAGCAGTGGACCATGAGCAGTTCTTC
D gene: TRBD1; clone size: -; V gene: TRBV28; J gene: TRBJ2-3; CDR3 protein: CASSQPGQGGWDTQYF; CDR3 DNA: TGTGCCAGCAGTCAACCGGGACAGGGAGGGTGGGATACGCAGTATTTT
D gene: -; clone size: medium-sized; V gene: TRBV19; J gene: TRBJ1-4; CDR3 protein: CASSTPKGNNEKLFF; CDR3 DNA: TGTGCCAGTAGTACCCCCAAAGGCAACAATGAAAAACTGTTTTTT
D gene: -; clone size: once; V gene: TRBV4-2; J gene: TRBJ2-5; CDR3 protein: CASSQAQSGSWETQYF; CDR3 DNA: TGTGCCAGCAGCCAAGCACAGTCAGGGAGTTGGGAGACCCAGTACTTC
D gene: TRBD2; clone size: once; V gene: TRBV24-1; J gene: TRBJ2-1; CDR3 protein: CATSASGGAGEQFF; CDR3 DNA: TGTGCCACCTCAGCTAGCGGGGGGGCCGGTGAGCAGTTCTTC
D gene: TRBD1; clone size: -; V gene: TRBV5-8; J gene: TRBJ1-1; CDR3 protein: CASSLEGAGTEAFF; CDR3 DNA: TGTGCCAGCAGCTTGGAGGGGGCAGGGACTGAAGCTTTCTTT
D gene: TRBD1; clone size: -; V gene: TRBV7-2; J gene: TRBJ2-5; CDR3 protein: CASSPDRGQETQYF; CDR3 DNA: TGTGCCAGCAGCCCCGACAGGGGTCAAGAGACCCAGTACTTC
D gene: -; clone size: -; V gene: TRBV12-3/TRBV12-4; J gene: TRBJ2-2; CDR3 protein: CASSLLPELFF; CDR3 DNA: TGTGCCAGCAGTCTCCTCCCGGAGCTGTTTTTT
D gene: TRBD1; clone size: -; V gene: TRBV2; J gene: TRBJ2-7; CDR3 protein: CASTGVNPLDEQYF; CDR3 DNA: TGTGCCAGTACAGGGGTGAACCCCTTGGACGAGCAGTACTTC
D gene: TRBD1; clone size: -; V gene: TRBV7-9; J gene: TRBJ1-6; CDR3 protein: CASSLEGTGYHF; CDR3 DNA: TGTGCCAGCAGCTTAGAGGGGACAGGGTACCACTTT
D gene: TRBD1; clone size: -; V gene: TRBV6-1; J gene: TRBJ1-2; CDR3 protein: CASLKGQEKDYTF; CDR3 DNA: TGTGCCAGCTTAAAGGGACAGGAGAAAGACTACACCTTC
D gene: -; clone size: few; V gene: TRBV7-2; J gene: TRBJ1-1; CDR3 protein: CASSYGVGLDTEAFF; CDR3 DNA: TGTGCCAGCAGCTATGGGGTAGGGTTAGACACTGAAGCTTTCTTT
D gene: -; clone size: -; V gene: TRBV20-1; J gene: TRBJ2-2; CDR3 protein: CSARSSNTGELFF; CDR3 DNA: TGCAGTGCGAGGAGCTCGAACACCGGGGAGCTGTTTTTT
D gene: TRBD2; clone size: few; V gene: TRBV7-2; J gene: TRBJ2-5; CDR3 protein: CASSSTSGGETQYF; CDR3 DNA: TGTGCCAGCAGCTCGACTAGCGGGGGTGAGACCCAGTACTTC
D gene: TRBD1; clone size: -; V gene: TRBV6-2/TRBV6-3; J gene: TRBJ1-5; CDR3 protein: CASLGAGGYYSNQPQHF; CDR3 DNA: TGTGCCAGCCTTGGGGCAGGGGGCTACTATAGCAATCAGCCCCAGCATTTT
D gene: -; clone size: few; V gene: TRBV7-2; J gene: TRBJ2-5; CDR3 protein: CASSLESGLTGTQYF; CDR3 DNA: TGTGCCAGCAGCTTAGAGTCCGGACTAACGGGGACCCAGTACTTC
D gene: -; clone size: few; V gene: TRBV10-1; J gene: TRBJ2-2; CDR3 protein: CASSETGVGGELFF; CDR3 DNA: TGCGCCAGCAGTGAAACGGGGGTCGGCGGGGAGCTGTTTTTT
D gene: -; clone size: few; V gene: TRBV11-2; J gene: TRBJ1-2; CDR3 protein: CASTGRRGLGYTF; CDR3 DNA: TGTGCCAGCACCGGACGCCGGGGCCTTGGCTACACCTTC
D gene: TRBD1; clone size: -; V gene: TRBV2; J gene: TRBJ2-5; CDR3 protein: CASSAGTGGAGETQYF; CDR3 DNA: TGTGCCAGCAGTGCCGGGACAGGGGGCGCGGGGGAGACCCAGTACTTC
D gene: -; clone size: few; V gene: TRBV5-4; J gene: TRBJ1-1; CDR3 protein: CASSLGLNTEAFF; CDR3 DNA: TGTGCCAGCAGCTTGGGTTTAAACACTGAAGCTTTCTTT
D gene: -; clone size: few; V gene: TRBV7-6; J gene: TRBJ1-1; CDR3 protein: CASSLNTGFAEAFF; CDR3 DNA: TGTGCCAGCAGCTTAAACACAGGGTTCGCTGAAGCTTTCTTT
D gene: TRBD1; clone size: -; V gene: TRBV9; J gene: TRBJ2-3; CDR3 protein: CASSDTDRVAQYF; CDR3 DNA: TGTGCCAGCAGCGATACGGACAGGGTGGCGCAGTATTTT
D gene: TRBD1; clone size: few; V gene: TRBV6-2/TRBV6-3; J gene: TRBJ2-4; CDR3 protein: CASTKTGGIQYF; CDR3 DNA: TGTGCCAGCACCAAGACAGGGGGCATTCAGTACTTC
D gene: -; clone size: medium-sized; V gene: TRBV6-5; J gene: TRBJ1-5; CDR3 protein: CASSYQGTQPQHF; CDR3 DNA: TGTGCCAGCAGTTACCAGGGAACTCAGCCCCAGCATTTT
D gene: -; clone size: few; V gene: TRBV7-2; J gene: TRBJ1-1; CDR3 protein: CASSLEDGRTEAFF; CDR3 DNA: TGTGCCAGCAGCTTAGAGGACGGGAGGACTGAAGCTTTCTTT
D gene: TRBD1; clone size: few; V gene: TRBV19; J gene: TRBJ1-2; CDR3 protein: CASSPGTVSNYGYTF; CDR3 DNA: TGTGCCAGTAGTCCCGGGACAGTTTCTAACTATGGCTACACCTTC
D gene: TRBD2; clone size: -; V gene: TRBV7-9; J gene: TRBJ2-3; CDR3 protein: CASGPSGGTDTQYF; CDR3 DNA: TGTGCCAGCGGCCCTAGCGGGGGCACAGATACGCAGTATTTT
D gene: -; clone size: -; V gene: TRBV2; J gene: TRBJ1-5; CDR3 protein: CASTTSNQPQHF; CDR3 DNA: TGTGCCAGCACGACGAGCAATCAGCCCCAGCATTTT
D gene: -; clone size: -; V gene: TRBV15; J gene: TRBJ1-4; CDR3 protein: CATSRGPAALNEKLFF; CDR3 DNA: TGTGCCACCAGCAGAGGTCCGGCGGCTCTTAATGAAAAACTGTTTTTT
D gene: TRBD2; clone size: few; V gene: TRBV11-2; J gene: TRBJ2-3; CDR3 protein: CASSLASGGYTAYTDTQYF; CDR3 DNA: TGTGCCAGCAGCTTAGCTAGCGGGGGATACACCGCCTACACAGATACGCAGTATTTT
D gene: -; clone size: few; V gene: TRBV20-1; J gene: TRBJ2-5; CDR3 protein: CSARDITSPETQYF; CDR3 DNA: TGCAGTGCTAGAGATATAACCTCCCCAGAGACCCAGTACTTC
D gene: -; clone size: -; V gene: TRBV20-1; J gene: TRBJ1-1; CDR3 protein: CSAPPRGAVTEAFF; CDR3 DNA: TGCAGTGCTCCCCCGCGAGGGGCGGTCACTGAAGCTTTCTTT
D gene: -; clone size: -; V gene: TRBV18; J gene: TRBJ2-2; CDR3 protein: CASSPETGNTGELFF; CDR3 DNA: TGTGCCAGCTCACCCGAGACAGGGAACACCGGGGAGCTGTTTTTT
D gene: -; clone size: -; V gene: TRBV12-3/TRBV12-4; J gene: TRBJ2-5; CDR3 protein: CASSVGTNKETQYF; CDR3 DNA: TGTGCCAGCAGTGTGGGGACGAACAAAGAGACCCAGTACTTC
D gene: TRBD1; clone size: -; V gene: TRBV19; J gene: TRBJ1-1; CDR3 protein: CALQGPHTEAFF; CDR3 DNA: TGTGCCTTACAGGGGCCCCACACTGAAGCTTTCTTT
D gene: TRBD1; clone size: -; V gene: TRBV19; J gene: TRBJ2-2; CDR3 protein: CATSGQGLAGELFF; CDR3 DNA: TGTGCCACCTCGGGACAGGGTCTCGCCGGGGAGCTGTTTTTT
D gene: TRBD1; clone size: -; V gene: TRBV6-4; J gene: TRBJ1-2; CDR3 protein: CASRETGGRGYTF; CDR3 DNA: TGTGCCAGCAGGGAGACAGGGGGCCGGGGCTACACCTTC
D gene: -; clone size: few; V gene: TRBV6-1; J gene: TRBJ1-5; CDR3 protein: CASSRQGNQPQHF; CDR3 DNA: TGTGCCAGCAGTCGCCAGGGGAATCAGCCCCAGCATTTT
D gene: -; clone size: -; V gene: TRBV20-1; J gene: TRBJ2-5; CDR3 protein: CSARDHVSRETQYF; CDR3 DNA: TGCAGTGCTAGAGATCATGTAAGCAGGGAGACCCAGTACTTC
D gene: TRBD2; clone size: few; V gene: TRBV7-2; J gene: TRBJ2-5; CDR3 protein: CASSHTTSGGSRQETQYF; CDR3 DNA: TGTGCCAGCAGCCATACCACTAGCGGGGGCTCCCGGCAAGAGACCCAGTACTTC
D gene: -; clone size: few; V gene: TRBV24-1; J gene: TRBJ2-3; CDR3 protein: CATSSRVGGTDTQYF; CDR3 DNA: TGTGCCACGTCGAGTCGGGTAGGGGGCACAGATACGCAGTATTTT
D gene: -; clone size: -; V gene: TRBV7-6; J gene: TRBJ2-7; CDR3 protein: CASSPKTGPYEQYF; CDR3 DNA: TGTGCCAGCAGCCCAAAGACAGGACCCTACGAGCAGTACTTC